Presented here are 26 T cell receptor beta chains from one specimen sequenced in a study of OX40 agonist ivuxolimab in advanced cancers. Clones were read by immunoSEQ multiplex PCR, and TCRdb kept only the in-frame ones, dropping some. Of fewer than 70,000 clones in the sample, less than 85% were seen once. The starting material was CD4+ or CD8+ T cells sorted from blood, obtained in a trial of the OX40 agonist ivuxolimab. The source is an adult with an advanced solid tumor such as melanoma, head and neck, liver or kidney cancer.

Turning to this clone: No DNA is shown, since the ends of the CDR3 on it are uncertain; the CDR3 is the one TCRdb lists. The V call is TRBV28, the J call TRBJ2-7; the table gives TRBD1 as D, unverified against the DNA. The germline gives CDR1 MDHEN, CDR2 SYDVKM. The CDR3 comprises 13 residues, both ends counted. The CDR3 reads CASSEEVGTGIYF.

The chain recombines TRBV18 with TRBJ2-1; 7 bases line up with TRBD1. V lost 5 bases and J lost 14; bases outside the gene matches: 9. CDR1 is KGHSH, CDR2 LQKENI, per germline. The CDR3 is 12 amino acids. The CDR3 loop is CASSFDRDTEFF. The CDR3 DNA sequence: TGTGCCAGCTCATTCGACAGGGACACGGAGTTCTTC.

V and J are TRBV5-1 and TRBJ2-7, with 7 bases aligning to TRBD1. The ends lost 4 bases at V and 4 bases at J; junction bases unmatched: 5. CDR1 is SGHRS and CDR2 is YFSETQ in the germline V gene. This CDR3 region has 13 residues. The CDR3 loop reads CASSPGTAYEQYF. The CDR3 DNA is TGCGCCAGCAGCCCCGGGACAGCTTACGAGCAGTACTTC.

This clone came up once. The V call is TRBV2, the J call TRBJ2-7; TRBD1 aligns across 7 bases. Germline trimming cut 8 bases from V and 0 bases from J; bases unmatched to any gene: 7. The CDR3 runs 14 residues. The germline gives CDR1 SNHLY, CDR2 FYNNEI. The CDR3 here is CASELTGSSYEQYF. CDR3 DNA sequence: TGTGCCAGCGAACTGACAGGGAGCTCCTACGAGCAGTACTTC. Combining the CDR3 with reference TRBV2 and TRBJ2-7 gives the whole variable domain EPEVTQTPSHQVTQMGQEVILRCVPISNHLYFYWYRQILGQKVEFLVSFYNNEISEKSEIFDDQFSVERPDGSNFTLKIRSTKLEDSAMYFCASELTGSSYEQYFGPGTRLTVT.

This chain connects TRBV9 to TRBJ2-1; 7 bases fit TRBD1. V lost 1 base, J lost 6 bases, and 7 bases stayed unmatched. This CDR3 region has 15 residues. Germline V CDR1 and CDR2: SGDLS, YYNGEE. Here the CDR3 reads CASSVRQGIGNEQFF. CDR3 nucleotides: TGTGCCAGCAGCGTAAGACAGGGAATCGGCAATGAGCAGTTCTTC.

The V and J genes are TRBV7-8 and TRBJ1-6, with D possibly matching TRBD1 (5 bases). The CDR3 has 15 residues. Germline V CDR1 and CDR2: SGHVS, FQNEAQ. V shed 6 bases and J shed 10 bases, with 19 bases lying between them. CDR3 residues: CASSYQPDRKSPLHF. CDR3 coding DNA: TGTGCCAGCAGTTATCAACCCGACAGAAAGTCACCCCTCCACTTT.

This clone was seen just once. The rearrangement uses TRBV2 and TRBJ2-3; 10 bases are shared with TRBD2. The CDR3 consists of 13 residues. Germline values: CDR1 SNHLY, CDR2 FYNNEI. The junction had 4 bases not matched to a gene; V was cut back by 8 bases and J by 5 bases. The CDR3 nucleotides are TGTGCCAGCTCGGGACTAGCGTTAGATACGCAGTATTTT. It specifies CASSGLALDTQYF.

The chain links TRBV5-6 to TRBJ1-5, with D possibly TRBD1 on 6 matching bases. Germline CDR1 reads SGHDT; CDR2 reads YYEEEE. This CDR3 contains 13 residues. Between the trimmed V and J ends, which lost 3 bases and 7 bases, there was a span of 11 bases. CDR3 region: CASSSGHLQPQHF. In nucleotides, the CDR3 is TGTGCCAGCAGCTCGGGACACCTACAGCCCCAGCATTTT.

This clone came up a few times. This chain uses TRBV6-5 with TRBJ1-2, with a tentative D call TRBD1 (5 bases). Germline CDR1 and CDR2: MNHEY and SVGAGI. CDR3 length: 14 residues. V was cut by 7 bases and J by 6 bases, with 18 bases left in between. CDR3 coding DNA: TGTGCCAGCATACCCAACAATCAGGGTCATGGCTACACCTTC. It translates to CASIPNNQGHGYTF.

V gene TRBV11-2 combines with J gene TRBJ2-7; no firm D call. Germline assignment: CDR1 SGHAT and CDR2 FQNNGV. Trimming took off 0 bases at V and 7 bases at J, with 7 bases between the two ends. This CDR3 is built from 12 residues. The CDR3 sequence: CASSLELGEQYF. CDR3 in DNA: TGTGCCAGCAGCTTAGAATTGGGTGAGCAGTACTTC.

This chain connects TRBV7-2 to TRBJ2-5, with TRBD1 as a possible D gene (6 bases). The J call is in doubt because the DNA end fits TRBJ2-7 better. Germline CDR1 is SGHTA and CDR2 is FQGNSA. The CDR3 extends over 13 amino acids. The CDR3 DNA reads TGTGCCAGCAGCCCCCAACAGGGCTACGAGCAGTACTTC. Translated, it gives CASSPQQGYEQYF.

This clone was recorded once. The CDR3 region has the DNA TGTGCCAGCAGCTCCCTGGACAGGAGGAATAATTCACCCCTCCACTTT. The encoded protein is CASSSLDRRNNSPLHF. V gene TRBV7-2 combines with J gene TRBJ1-6; 7 bases are shared with TRBD1. This CDR3 is built from 16 residues. The V segment lost 4 bases and the J segment 5 bases; nucleotides outside the gene matches: 8. Germline CDR1 and CDR2: SGHTA and FQGNSA.

The chain uses TRBV28 and TRBJ1-6, with 7 bases fitting TRBD1. V dropped 7 bases and J dropped 9; count of bases not matched to a gene: 15. Germline lookup yields CDR1 MDHEN and CDR2 SYDVKM. CDR3 length equals 16 residues. CDR3 in DNA: TGTGCCAGCATCCAGATTCGGGACAGTTACGGTTCACCCCTCCACTTT. Protein product: CASIQIRDSYGSPLHF.

The rearrangement links TRBV9 to TRBJ2-5; D may be TRBD2 (5 bases). Germline assignment: CDR1 SGDLS and CDR2 YYNGEE. The ends were cut back, 0 bases at V and 5 bases at J, with 5 bases in the middle. This CDR3 comprises 12 residues. CDR3 DNA sequence: TGTGCCAGCAGCGTAGGGAGGGAGACCCAGTACTTC. As protein: CASSVGRETQYF.

The V gene is TRBV12-2, the J gene TRBJ1-1. TRBV12-2 is tagged as a pseudogene. This CDR3 comprises 14 residues. As DNA, the CDR3 is TGTGCAAGTCGCTTTCGTCCGAGGAACACTGAAGCTTTCTTT. Translation gives CASRFRPRNTEAFF.

This clone appeared a few times. The chain uses TRBV6-6 and TRBJ2-6; no clear D gene. CDR1 is MNHNY, CDR2 SVGAGI, per germline (reference sequence). The CDR3 contains 15 residues. Trimming cost V 6 bases and J 0 bases, with 9 bases left between them. Here the CDR3 DNA reads TGTGCCAGCAGGCCCGACTTCTCTGGGGCCAACGTCCTGACTTTC. It specifies CASRPDFSGANVLTF.

This CDR3 is CASSTNRGGQPQHF. CDR3 DNA sequence: TGTGCCAGCAGTACAAACAGGGGCGGTCAGCCCCAGCATTTT. V is TRBV6-5 and J is TRBJ1-5; 7 bases fit TRBD1. CDR1 and CDR2 from the germline V gene are MNHEY and SVGAGI. The CDR3 length is 14 residues. V gave up 5 bases and J gave up 6 bases; unmatched junction bases: 7.

This rearrangement joins TRBV7-8 to TRBJ2-1; maybe TRBD2 (5 bases). This CDR3 comprises 16 residues. V was cut by 0 bases and J by 9 bases, with 18 bases left in between. Germline V lookup: CDR1 SGHVS, CDR2 FQNEAQ. The CDR3: CASSLAGSGTAGEQFF. The CDR3 DNA reads as TGTGCCAGCAGCTTAGCAGGGTCGGGCACGGCGGGTGAGCAGTTCTTC.

The chain is built from TRBV11-1 and TRBJ1-1; TRBD1 agrees at 8 bases. V shed 4 bases and J 6 bases; nucleotides not matched to a gene: 10. CDR3 length equals 15 residues. Looked up from germline, CDR1 is SGHAT and CDR2 is FQDESV (reference sequence). The CDR3 nucleotides are TGTGCCAGCAGCTCCCCAGGGGGCTATGGCTCTGAAGCTTTCTTT. Translating it yields CASSSPGGYGSEAFF.

The chain recombines TRBV5-1 with TRBJ1-6; D uncertain. Germline assignment: CDR1 SGHRS and CDR2 YFSETQ. V shed 4 bases and J shed 8 bases, with 13 bases lying between them. The length of the CDR3 is 14 residues. CDR3 DNA: TGCGCCAGCAGCCGGATCGGGGAGGATTCACCCCTCCACTTT. Translation: CASSRIGEDSPLHF.

The rearrangement joins TRBV28 to TRBJ1-6; no reliable D call. From germline, CDR1 is MDHEN and CDR2 SYDVKM. The CDR3 length is 11 residues. Trimming pared 4 bases from V and 14 bases from J, leaving 9 bases between. For the CDR3, the DNA is TGTGCCAGCAGTTCCCCGGGGACCCTCCACTTT. Residues: CASSSPGTLHF.

The rearrangement links TRBV7-6 to TRBJ1-2; unclear D gene. Looked up from germline, CDR1 is SGHVS and CDR2 is FNYEAQ. The CDR3 contains 15 residues. V was pared by 1 base and J by 4 bases, with 13 bases between. CDR3 in amino acids: CASSLVPASTYGYTF. CDR3 bases: TGTGCCAGCAGCTTAGTACCGGCTAGTACCTATGGCTACACCTTC.

The rearrangement uses TRBV2 and TRBJ1-2; 7 bases match TRBD1. Germline loops: CDR1 SNHLY, CDR2 FYNNEI. The length of the CDR3 is 12 residues. Trimming took 6 bases from V and 4 from J; bases not matched to a gene: 2. In nucleotides, the CDR3 is TGTGCCAGCAGAAGGGACAGCTATGGCTACACCTTC. Protein: CASRRDSYGYTF.

The chain joins TRBV5-6 to TRBJ1-1; D is ambiguous. Looked up from germline, CDR1 is SGHDT and CDR2 is YYEEEE. V gave up 0 bases and J gave up 10 bases, with 7 bases separating them. The CDR3 consists of 11 residues. The CDR3 sequence is CASSLGPGAFF. The DNA of the CDR3 is TGTGCCAGCAGCTTGGGGCCGGGAGCTTTCTTT.

The chain carries TRBV11-3 and TRBJ2-1, with a tentative D call TRBD1 (6 bases). Trimming stripped 1 base from V and 9 bases from J, with 10 bases between. The CDR3 is 13 residues long. Germline CDR1 is SGHNT and CDR2 is YENEEA. CDR3 coding DNA: TGTGCCAGCAGCTTAGGGAGGACAGTTGAGCAGTTCTTC. This gives the protein CASSLGRTVEQFF.

This rearrangement joins TRBV4-2 to TRBJ2-7; maybe TRBD2 (5 bases). The V gene's germline CDR1 is LGHNA and CDR2 YNFKEQ. Trimming stripped 11 bases from V and 3 bases from J, with 17 bases between. This CDR3 has 13 amino acids. The CDR3 nucleotides are TGTGCCGTGTCCTCGGGGTCTGACTACGAGCAGTACTTC. This gives the protein CAVSSGSDYEQYF.